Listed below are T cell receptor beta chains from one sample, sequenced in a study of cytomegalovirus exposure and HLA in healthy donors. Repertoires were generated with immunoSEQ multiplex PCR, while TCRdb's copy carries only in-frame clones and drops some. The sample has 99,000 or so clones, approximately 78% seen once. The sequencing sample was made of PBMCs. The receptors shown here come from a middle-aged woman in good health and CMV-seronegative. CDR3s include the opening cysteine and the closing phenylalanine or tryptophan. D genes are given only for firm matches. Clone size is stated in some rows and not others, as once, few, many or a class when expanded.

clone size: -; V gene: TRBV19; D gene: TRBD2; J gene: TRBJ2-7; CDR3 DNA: TGTGCCAGTAGCCCCGGGACTAGCGGAAAATACGAGCAGTACTTC; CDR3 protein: CASSPGTSGKYEQYF
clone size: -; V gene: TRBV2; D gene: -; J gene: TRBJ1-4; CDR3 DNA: TGTGCCAGCAGTGTCCAGGGAACGTACGAAAAACTGTTTTTT; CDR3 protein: CASSVQGTYEKLFF
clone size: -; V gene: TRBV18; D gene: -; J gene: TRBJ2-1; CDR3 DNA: TGTGCCAGCTCACCACCAGGAGGGGCTCGGGGAAATGAGCAGTTCTTC; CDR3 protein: CASSPPGGARGNEQFF
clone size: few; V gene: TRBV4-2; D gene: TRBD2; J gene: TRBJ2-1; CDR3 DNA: TGTGCCAGCAGCCAAGTGATCCGGGAGGGCTACAATGAGCAGTTCTTC; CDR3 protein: CASSQVIREGYNEQFF
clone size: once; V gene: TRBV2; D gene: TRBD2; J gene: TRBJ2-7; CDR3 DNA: TGTGCCAGAGGGACTAGCGGGAAAGACGAGCAGTACTTC; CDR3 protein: CARGTSGKDEQYF
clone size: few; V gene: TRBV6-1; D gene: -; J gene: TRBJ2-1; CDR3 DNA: TGTGCCGGGCGGGGAGGTGGGAGCTCCTACAATGAGCAGTTCTTC; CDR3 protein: CAGRGGGSSYNEQFF
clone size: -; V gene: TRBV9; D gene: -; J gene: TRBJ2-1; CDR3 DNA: TGTGCCAGCAGCGTTTCGCCCGGCAATGAGCAGTTCTTC; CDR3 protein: CASSVSPGNEQFF
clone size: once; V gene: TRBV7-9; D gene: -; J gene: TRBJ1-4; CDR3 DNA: TGTGCCAGCAGCCATGCAGGGCCTTTTAATGAAAAACTGTTTTTT; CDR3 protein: CASSHAGPFNEKLFF
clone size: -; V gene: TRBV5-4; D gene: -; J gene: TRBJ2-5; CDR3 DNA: TGTGCCAGCAGTCCACAGGGTGCGAAGACCCAGTACTTC; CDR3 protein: CASSPQGAKTQYF
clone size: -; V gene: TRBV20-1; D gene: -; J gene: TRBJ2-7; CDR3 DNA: TGCAGTGCTTCTGACAGGCGGTGGCAGTACTTC; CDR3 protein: CSASDRRWQYF
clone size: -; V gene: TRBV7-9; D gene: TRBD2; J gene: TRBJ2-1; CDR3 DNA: TGTGCCAGCAGCCCGAGACTAGCAGTTTACAATGAGCAGTTCTTC; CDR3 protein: CASSPRLAVYNEQFF
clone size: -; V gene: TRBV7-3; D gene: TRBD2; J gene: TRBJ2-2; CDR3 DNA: TGTGCCAGCAGCTTCTCAATGACGGGACTAGCGGGAGTCCGGAACACCGGGGAGCTGTTTTTT; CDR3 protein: CASSFSMTGLAGVRNTGELFF
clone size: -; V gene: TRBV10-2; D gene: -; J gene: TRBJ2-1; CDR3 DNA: TGCGCCAGCAGCCTCGTCTCCTACAATGAGCAGTTCTTC; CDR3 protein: CASSLVSYNEQFF
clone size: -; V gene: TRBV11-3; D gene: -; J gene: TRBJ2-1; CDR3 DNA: TGTGCCAGCAGCTTAGAATTCGGTGAGCAGTTCTTC; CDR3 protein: CASSLEFGEQFF
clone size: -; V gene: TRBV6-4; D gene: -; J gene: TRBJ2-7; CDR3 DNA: TGTGCCAGCACCGAGGGTGGGGTAGCGGTAGGCCACGAGCAGTACTTC; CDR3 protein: CASTEGGVAVGHEQYF
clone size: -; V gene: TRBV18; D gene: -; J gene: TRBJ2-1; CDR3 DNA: TGTGCCAGCTCACGCCTCTTAGTCCGAGAGAATGAGCAGTTCTTC; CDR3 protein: CASSRLLVRENEQFF
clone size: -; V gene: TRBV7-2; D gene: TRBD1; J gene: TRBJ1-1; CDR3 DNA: TGTGCCAGCAGCTTTGGGAGACAGGGGACTGAAGCTTTCTTT; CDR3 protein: CASSFGRQGTEAFF
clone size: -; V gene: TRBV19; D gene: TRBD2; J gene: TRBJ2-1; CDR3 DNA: TGTGCCAGTAGTATAGGGACTAGCGGGAGTAGTGAGCAGTTCTTC; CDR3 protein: CASSIGTSGSSEQFF
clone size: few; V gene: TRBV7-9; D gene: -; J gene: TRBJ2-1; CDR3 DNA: TGTGCCAGCCCGGGACGGAGGGTCGATGAGCAGTTCTTC; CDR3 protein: CASPGRRVDEQFF
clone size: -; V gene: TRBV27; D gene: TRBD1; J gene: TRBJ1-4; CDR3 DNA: TGTGCCAGCAGTTTGTGGCGGAGGGGGCGTAATGAAAAACTGTTTTTT; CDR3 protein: CASSLWRRGRNEKLFF
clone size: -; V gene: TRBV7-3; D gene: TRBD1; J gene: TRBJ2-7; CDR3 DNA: TGTGCCAGCAGGGTGAAGGACAGGGACAACGAGCAGTACTTC; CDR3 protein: CASRVKDRDNEQYF
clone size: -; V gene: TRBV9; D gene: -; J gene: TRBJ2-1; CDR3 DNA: TGTGCCAGCAGCGCCCCTCTCGGGGGCAATGAGCAGTTCTTC; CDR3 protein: CASSAPLGGNEQFF
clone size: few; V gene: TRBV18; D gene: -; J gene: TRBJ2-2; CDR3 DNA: TGTGCCAGCTCACCGGACAGGAACACCGGGGAGCTGTTTTTT; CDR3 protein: CASSPDRNTGELFF
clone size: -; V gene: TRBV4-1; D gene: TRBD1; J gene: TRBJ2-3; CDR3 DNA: TGCGCCAGCAGCCCGACCCTCGCAGGGGGTTCCTATACGCAGTATTTT; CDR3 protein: CASSPTLAGGSYTQYF
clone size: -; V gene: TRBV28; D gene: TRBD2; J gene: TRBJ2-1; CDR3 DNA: TGTGCCAGCAGCCCAGAGGTCGCGGGAGGGGGGGTTTATGAGCAGTTCTTC; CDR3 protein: CASSPEVAGGGVYEQFF
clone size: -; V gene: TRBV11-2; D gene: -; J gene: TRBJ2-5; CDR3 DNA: TGTGCCAGCAGCCCTTGGACAGTCCAAGAGACCCAGTACTTC; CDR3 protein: CASSPWTVQETQYF
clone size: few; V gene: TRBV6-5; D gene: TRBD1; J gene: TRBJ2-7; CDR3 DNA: TGTGCCAGCAGTGCTTTAACAGGGGCCGAGCAGTACTTC; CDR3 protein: CASSALTGAEQYF
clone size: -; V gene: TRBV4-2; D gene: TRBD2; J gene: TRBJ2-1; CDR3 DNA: TGTGCCAGCAGCCAAGGAGCGGGGCCCTACAATGAGCAGTTCTTC; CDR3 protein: CASSQGAGPYNEQFF
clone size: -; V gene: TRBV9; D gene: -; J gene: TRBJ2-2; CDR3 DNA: TGTGCCAGCAGCGTAGCTCCTACCTCTAGCACCGGGGAGCTGTTTTTT; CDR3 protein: CASSVAPTSSTGELFF
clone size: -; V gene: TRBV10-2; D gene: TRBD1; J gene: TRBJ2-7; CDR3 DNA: TGCGCCAGCAGTGAAACCCGACAGGGGAGAGAGCAGTACTTC; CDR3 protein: CASSETRQGREQYF
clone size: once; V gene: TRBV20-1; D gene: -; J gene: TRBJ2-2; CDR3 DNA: TGCAGTGCTGAGGGGGCCGGGGAGCTGTTTTTT; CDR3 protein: CSAEGAGELFF
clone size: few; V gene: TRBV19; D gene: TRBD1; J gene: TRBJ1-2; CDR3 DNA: TGTGCCAGTTCCTCCGGGACAGTCTCCCCCAGGGACACCTTC; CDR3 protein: CASSSGTVSPRDTF
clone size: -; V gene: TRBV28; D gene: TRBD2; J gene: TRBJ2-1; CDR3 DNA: TGTGCCAGCAGTTTGGGGACTAGCGGGGCGAATGAGCAGTTCTTC; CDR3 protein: CASSLGTSGANEQFF
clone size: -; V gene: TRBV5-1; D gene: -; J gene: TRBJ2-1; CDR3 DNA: TGCGCCAGCAGCACTAGTGATTCCTACAATGAGCAGTTCTTC; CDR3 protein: CASSTSDSYNEQFF
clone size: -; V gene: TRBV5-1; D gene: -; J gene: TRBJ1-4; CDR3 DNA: TGCGCCAGCAGCGGAGGACGGAATGAAAAACTGTTTTTT; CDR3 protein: CASSGGRNEKLFF
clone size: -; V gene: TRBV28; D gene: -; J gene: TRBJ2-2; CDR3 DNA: TGTGCCAGCAGGGCTTCCACCGGGGAGCTGTTTTTT; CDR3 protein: CASRASTGELFF
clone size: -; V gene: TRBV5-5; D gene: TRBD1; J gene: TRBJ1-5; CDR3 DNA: TGTGCCAGCAGCCCGGGACAGGTGAGCAATCAGCCCCAGCATTTT; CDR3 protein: CASSPGQVSNQPQHF
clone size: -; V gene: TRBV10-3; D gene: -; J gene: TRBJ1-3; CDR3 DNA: TGTGCCATCAGTGAATCCAGGGTTCAGGGAAACACCATATATTTT; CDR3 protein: CAISESRVQGNTIYF
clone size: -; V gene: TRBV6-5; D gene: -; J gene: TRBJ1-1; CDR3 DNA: TGTGCCAGCAGTTACTCGAGGGTAAACACTGAAGCTTTCTTT; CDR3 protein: CASSYSRVNTEAFF
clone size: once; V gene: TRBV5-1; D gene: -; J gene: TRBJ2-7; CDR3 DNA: TGCGCCAGCAGCTTGACTAGTTACTACGAGCAGTACTTC; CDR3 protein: CASSLTSYYEQYF
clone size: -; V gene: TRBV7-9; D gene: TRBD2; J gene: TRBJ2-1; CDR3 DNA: TGTGCCAGCAGCTTAGTGGCGGGAGCGCGTGGTAAGCAGTTCTTC; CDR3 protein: CASSLVAGARGKQFF
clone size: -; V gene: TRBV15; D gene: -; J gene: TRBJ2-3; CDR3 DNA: TGTGCCACCAGCAGCCACAGGGACACAGATACGCAGTATTTT; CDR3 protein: CATSSHRDTDTQYF
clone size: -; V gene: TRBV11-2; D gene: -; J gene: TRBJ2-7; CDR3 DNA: TGTGCCAGCAGCTTTCTCCAGGGTGTGGAGCAGTACTTC; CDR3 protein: CASSFLQGVEQYF
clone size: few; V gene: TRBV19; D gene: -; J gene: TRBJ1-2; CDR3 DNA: TGTGCCAGTAGTAGGAAACAGGGCGACCGGAACTCCCCAAGGTGTGGCTACACCTTC; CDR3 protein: CASSRKQGDRNSPRCGYTF
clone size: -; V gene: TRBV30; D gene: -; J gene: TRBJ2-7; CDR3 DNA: TGTGCCTGGGGGAGTGGGTCCTACGAGCAGTACTTC; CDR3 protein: CAWGSGSYEQYF
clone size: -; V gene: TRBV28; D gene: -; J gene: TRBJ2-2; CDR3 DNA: TGTGCCAGCACCCTACTAAATACCGGGGAGCTGTTTTTT; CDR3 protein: CASTLLNTGELFF
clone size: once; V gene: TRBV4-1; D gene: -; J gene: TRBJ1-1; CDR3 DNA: TGCGCCAGCAGCCAAGATCAAAGGGGGTACCTAATGAACACTGAAGCTTTCTTT; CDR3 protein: CASSQDQRGYLMNTEAFF
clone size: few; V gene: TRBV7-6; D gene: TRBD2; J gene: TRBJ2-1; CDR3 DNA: TGTGCCAAAAGTGGAGGACTAGCGGAGATCTCCTACAATGAGCAGTTCTTC; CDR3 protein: CAKSGGLAEISYNEQFF
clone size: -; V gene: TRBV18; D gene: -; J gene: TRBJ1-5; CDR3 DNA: TGTGCCAGCTCACTGACAGAAAATCAGCCCCAGCATTTT; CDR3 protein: CASSLTENQPQHF
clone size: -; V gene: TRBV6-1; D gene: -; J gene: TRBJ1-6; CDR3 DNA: TGTGCCAGCAGTGAAGTCGGGACATCCTCCGATAATTCACCCCTCCACTTT; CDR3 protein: CASSEVGTSSDNSPLHF
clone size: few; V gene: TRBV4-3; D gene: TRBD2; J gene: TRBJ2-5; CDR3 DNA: TGCGCCAGCAGCCAAGAACCCCCAGCGGGAGGTGGCTTTCAAGAGACCCAGTACTTC; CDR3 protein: CASSQEPPAGGGFQETQYF
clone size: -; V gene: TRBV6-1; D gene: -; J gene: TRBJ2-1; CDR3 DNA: TGTGCCAGCTCTTACAATGAGCAGTTCTTC; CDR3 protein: CASSYNEQFF
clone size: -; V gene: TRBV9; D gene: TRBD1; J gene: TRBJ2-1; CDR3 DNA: TGTGCCAGTGCCCGGGGACAGCCTAATGAGCAGTTCTTC; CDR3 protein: CASARGQPNEQFF
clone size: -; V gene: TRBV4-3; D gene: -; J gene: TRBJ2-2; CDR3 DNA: TGCGCCAGCAGCCAAGACCCCAGGGCCCACACCGGGGAGCTGTTTTTT; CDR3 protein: CASSQDPRAHTGELFF
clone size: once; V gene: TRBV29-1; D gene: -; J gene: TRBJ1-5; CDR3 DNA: TGCAGCGTTGTTTGGGCAGGGGAGTCGCCCCAGCATTTT; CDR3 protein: CSVVWAGESPQHF
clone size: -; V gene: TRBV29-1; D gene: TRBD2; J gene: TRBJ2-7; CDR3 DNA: TGCAGCGTTGAGGCGGGAGCAGGTCGTGGCCCCTACGAGCAGTACTTC; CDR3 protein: CSVEAGAGRGPYEQYF
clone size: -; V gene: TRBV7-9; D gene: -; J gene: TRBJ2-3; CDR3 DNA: TGTGCCAGCAGCTTAGGTAGCCTTATAACAGATACGCAGTATTTT; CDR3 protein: CASSLGSLITDTQYF
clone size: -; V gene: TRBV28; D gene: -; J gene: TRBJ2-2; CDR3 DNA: TGTGCCAGCAGTATAATCTCGAGGGACACCGGGGAGCTGTTTTTT; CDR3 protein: CASSIISRDTGELFF